This T cell receptor (beta chain) was sequenced during a study of blood T cells in healthy people across ages. Study results and caveats: Fewer expanded clones and more diversity marked long-lived versus aged donors.

Next came a second PCR, run for roughly 6 to 11 cycles, which used a sample-barcoded 5' primer along with a J-beta primer mix. In TCRdb, the 5' RACE reads were re-called with MiXCR into one record per CDR3 protein. This sample carries around 1,600,000 distinct CDR3 sequences, roughly 43% of them seen once, and the ten largest clones take about 4.1%. About this clonotype itself: Its antigen is unidentified.

This CDR3 has 14 residues. Germline V lookup: CDR1 LGHNA, CDR2 YSLEER. J was trimmed by 8 bases and V by 7 bases; bases with no gene match: 9. The clonotype was recovered from a young woman in good health. The V and J genes are TRBV4-3 and TRBJ2-1; TRBD2 aligns across 9 bases. Sequenced input: blood. DNA of the CDR3: TGCGCCAGCAAACGTCAAGCGGGGGGCCATGAGCAGTTCTTC. Its protein product is CASKRQAGGHEQFF.